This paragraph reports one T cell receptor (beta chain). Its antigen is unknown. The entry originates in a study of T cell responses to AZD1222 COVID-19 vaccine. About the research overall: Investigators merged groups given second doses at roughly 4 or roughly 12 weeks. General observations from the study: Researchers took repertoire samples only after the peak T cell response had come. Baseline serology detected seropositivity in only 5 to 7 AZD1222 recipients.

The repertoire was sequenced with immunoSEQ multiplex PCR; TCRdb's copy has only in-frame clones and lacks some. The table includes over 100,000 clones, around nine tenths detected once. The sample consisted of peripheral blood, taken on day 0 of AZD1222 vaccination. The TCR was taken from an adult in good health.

CDR3 sequence: CSVLPTHAQETQYF. CDR3 nucleotide sequence: TGCAGCGTTTTACCAACCCATGCCCAAGAGACCCAGTACTTC. This chain connects TRBV29-1 to TRBJ2-5; unclear D gene. The CDR3 extends over 14 amino acids. CDR1 and CDR2 from the germline V gene are SQVTM and ANQGSEA. The germline V and J ends were trimmed by 5 bases and 1 base, with 14 bases remaining between them.